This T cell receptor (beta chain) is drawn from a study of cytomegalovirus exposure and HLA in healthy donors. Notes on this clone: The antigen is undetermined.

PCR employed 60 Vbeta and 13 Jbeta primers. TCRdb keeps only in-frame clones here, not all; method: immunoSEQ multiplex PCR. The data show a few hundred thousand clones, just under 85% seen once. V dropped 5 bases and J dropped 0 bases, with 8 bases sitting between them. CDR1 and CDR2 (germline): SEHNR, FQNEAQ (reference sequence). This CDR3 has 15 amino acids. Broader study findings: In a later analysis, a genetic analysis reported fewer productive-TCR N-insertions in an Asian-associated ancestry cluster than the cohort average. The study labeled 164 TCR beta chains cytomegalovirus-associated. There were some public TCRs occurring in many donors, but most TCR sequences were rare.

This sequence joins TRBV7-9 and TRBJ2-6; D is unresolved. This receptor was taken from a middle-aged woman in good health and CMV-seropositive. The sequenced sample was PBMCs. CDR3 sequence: CASSLAGSGANVLTF. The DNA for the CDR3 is TGTGCCAGCAGCCTGGCAGGCTCTGGGGCCAACGTCCTGACTTTC. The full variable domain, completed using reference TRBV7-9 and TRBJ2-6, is DTGVSQNPRHKITKRGQNVTFRCDPISEHNRLYWYRQTLGQGPEFLTYFQNEAQLEKSRLLSDRFSAERPKGSFSTLEIQRTEQGDSAMYLCASSLAGSGANVLTFGAGSRLTVL.